The 12 T cell receptor beta chains in this list originate from one sample, sequenced in a study of metastatic and nonmetastatic thyroid tumors. Every patient was untreated before thyroid surgery. Via MiXCR, TCRdb re-called the PCR reads. The sample has some 15,000 clones; 23% are singletons. Sequenced input: adjacent normal tissue. The origin of the receptors is a female donor with papillary thyroid cancer or a benign thyroid nodule (not recorded which). Some clones in this sample may be carry-over from other donors' samples.

This clone was found many times. The CDR3 protein is CASSLGQGGYTF. The CDR3 DNA is TGTGCCAGCAGCTTAGGGCAGGGAGGCTACACCTTC. The genes are TRBV13 and TRBJ1-2, with D perhaps TRBD1 (5 bases). Per germline, CDR1 PRHDT and CDR2 FYEKMQ (reference sequence). The ends were cut back, 0 bases at V and 8 bases at J, with 7 bases in the middle. The CDR3 sequence is 12 residues long.

By proportion, this clone is medium-sized (0.01 to 0.1%). The chain carries TRBV6-2 or TRBV6-3 and TRBJ1-5; a weak D match, TRBD1 (6 bases). Trimming shortened V by 5 bases and J by 5 bases, and 19 bases separated the two germline ends. The CDR3 is made up of 16 amino acids. Per germline, CDR1 MNHEY and CDR2 SVGEGT. As DNA, the CDR3 is TGTGCCAGCAGTCGCGTAAGAACAGGGATCTATCAGCCCCAGCATTTT. Protein: CASSRVRTGIYQPQHF.

By its share, this clone is medium-sized. This chain connects TRBV6-1 to TRBJ1-2; D is undetermined. This CDR3 is 13 amino acids long. Trimming removed 2 bases at V and 6 bases at J, with 10 bases between. Germline V gene lookup returns CDR1 MNHNS and CDR2 SASEGT. CDR3: CASSELRRHGYTF. CDR3 DNA sequence: TGTGCCAGCAGTGAATTGAGAAGGCATGGCTACACCTTC.

Concerning this clone itself: At the DNA level, this CDR3 is encoded by other sequences in the same sample as well. The chain combines TRBV5-1 with TRBJ1-1; no firm D call. The CDR3 loop spans 12 amino acids. Germline V CDR1 and CDR2: SGHRS, YFSETQ. V was cut by 2 bases and J by 2 bases, with 4 bases left in between. The CDR3 sequence: CASSLDNTEAFF. In DNA form, the CDR3 reads TGCGCCAGCAGCTTAGACAACACTGAAGCTTTCTTT.

This clone is categorized as medium-sized. The chain carries TRBV28 and TRBJ2-3; D ambiguous. Trimming removed 8 bases at V and 4 bases at J, with 16 bases between. Germline CDR1 is MDHEN and CDR2 is SYDVKM. This CDR3 comprises 14 residues. For the CDR3, the DNA is TGTGCCAGCGCCTTGGGTCCAAGGTCAGATACGCAGTATTTT. Protein product: CASALGPRSDTQYF.

This clone is medium-sized within its sample. The chain couples TRBV7-3 to TRBJ2-7; TRBD1 matches 7 bases. V trimming: 0 bases; J trimming: 0 bases; junction bases outside the gene matches: 2. In germline, CDR1 is SGHTA, CDR2 FQGTGA. This CDR3 has 15 amino acids. The CDR3 DNA reads TGTGCCAGCAGCTTAACTCAGGGGGACTCCTACGAGCAGTACTTC. This gives the protein CASSLTQGDSYEQYF.

The CDR3 spells CASSPRPNGRTGELFF. The CDR3 bases are TGCGCCAGCAGCCCCCGCCCCAACGGTAGGACCGGGGAGCTGTTTTTT. The J gene is TRBJ2-2, the V gene TRBV5-1; D not certain. The CDR3 has 16 amino acids. V shed 4 bases and J shed 5 bases, with 18 bases lying between them. Germline V gives CDR1 SGHRS, CDR2 YFSETQ.

This clone was counted a few times. The rearrangement uses TRBV20-1 and TRBJ2-2; 7 bases line up with TRBD2. The CDR3 runs 15 residues. J lost 6 bases, V lost 4 bases, and 11 bases had no gene match. CDR1 is DFQATT, CDR2 SNEGSKA, per germline (reference sequence). The CDR3 region is CSAIPGTRGAGELFF. The CDR3 DNA is TGCAGTGCTATCCCCGGGACCCGGGGGGCCGGGGAGCTGTTTTTT.

The J gene is TRBJ1-1, the V gene TRBV5-1; TRBD1 is a possible D gene (6 bases). CDR3 length equals 13 residues. Germline CDR1 and CDR2: SGHRS and YFSETQ. Trimming left V 0 bases short and J 9 bases short, with 12 bases between. The CDR3 loop is CASSLDTGSKAFF. CDR3 nucleotide sequence: TGCGCCAGCAGCTTGGACACAGGGTCTAAAGCTTTCTTT.

V usage is TRBV29-1 and J usage is TRBJ2-3, with D unresolved. The CDR3 sequence is 12 residues long. The germline CDR1 and CDR2 sequences are SQVTM and ANQGSEA. Trimming removed 5 bases from V and 3 bases from J, with 9 bases in between. CDR3 protein: CSVYRVTDTQYF. The CDR3, as DNA: TGCAGCGTTTATAGGGTAACAGATACGCAGTATTTT.

The chain joins TRBV20-1 to TRBJ2-3, with 13 nucleotides matching TRBD2. Trimming at V came to 6 bases and at J to 2 bases, leaving 14 bases not matched to a gene. Germline assignment: CDR1 DFQATT and CDR2 SNEGSKA (reference sequence). The CDR3 is 18 residues long. CDR3 region: CSAPSSGLAGVITDTQYF. In DNA form, the CDR3 reads TGCAGTGCCCCATCATCAGGACTAGCGGGAGTTATCACAGATACGCAGTATTTT.

This chain joins TRBV20-1 and TRBJ1-5; D is unresolved. V was trimmed by 4 bases and J by 3 bases, leaving 16 bases between them. Germline V gives CDR1 DFQATT, CDR2 SNEGSKA (reference sequence). CDR3 length: 15 residues. CDR3 sequence (DNA): TGCAGTGCTATAGATACAGCATGTGCCAATCAGCCCCAGCATTTT. Encoded protein: CSAIDTACANQPQHF.